Listed below are T cell receptor beta chains from one sample, sequenced in a study of identifying expanded T cells in peripheral blood. Here immunoSEQ multiplex PCR was the method, and the copy in TCRdb shows in-frame clones only, minus some. Of around 90,000 clones in the sample, approximately 88% were seen once. Input material: blood. The receptors shown here come from a person aged 18 to 75 in good health. CDR3s include the opening cysteine and the closing phenylalanine or tryptophan. Fields, in order: J gene, V gene, clone size, D gene, CDR3 protein, CDR3 DNA. A D gene is named only where the DNA matches it firmly. Rows may omit the clone size; those that give it use once, few, many or a size class.

>TRBJ2-2|TRBV7-9|NA|NA
CASSFPSRGNTGELFF
TGTGCCAGCAGTTTTCCCTCTCGGGGTAACACCGGGGAGCTGTTTTTT
>TRBJ1-2|TRBV25-1|NA|NA
CASRGGGEVDGYTF
TGTGCCAGCAGGGGGGGCGGGGAGGTGGATGGCTACACCTTC
>TRBJ1-3|TRBV6-5|NA|NA
CASSPQKLSGNTIYF
TGTGCCAGCAGCCCACAGAAGCTCTCTGGAAACACCATATATTTT
>TRBJ2-7|TRBV7-8|NA|NA
CASSLAAQGRAYEQYF
TGTGCCAGCAGCTTAGCAGCACAGGGTCGGGCCTACGAGCAGTACTTC
>TRBJ1-1|TRBV29-1|NA|NA
CSVVSWQAFF
TGCAGCGTTGTTTCGTGGCAAGCTTTCTTT
>TRBJ1-4|TRBV9|NA|NA
CASSVLGGNHEKLFF
TGTGCCAGCAGCGTACTAGGAGGGAATCATGAAAAACTGTTTTTT
>TRBJ2-5|TRBV5-8|NA|NA
CASSYSGTQYF
TGTGCCAGCAGCTATAGCGGTACCCAGTACTTC
>TRBJ2-4|TRBV7-9|NA|NA
CASSLGGWAKNIQYF
TGTGCCAGCAGCTTAGGTGGGTGGGCCAAAAACATTCAGTACTTC
>TRBJ1-6|TRBV9|NA|TRBD1
CASSPPDRGNSPLHF
TGTGCCAGCAGCCCCCCTGACAGGGGGAATTCACCCCTCCACTTT
>TRBJ2-5|TRBV2|NA|TRBD2
CATAGEGETQYF
TGTGCCACAGCGGGAGAAGGAGAGACCCAGTACTTC
>TRBJ1-2|TRBV10-3|few|NA
CAISEGTAQGYTF
TGTGCCATCAGTGAAGGGACGGCTCAGGGCTACACCTTC
>TRBJ2-7|TRBV5-1|few|TRBD2
CASSSSTSGYEQYF
TGCGCCAGCAGCTCATCGACTAGCGGCTACGAGCAGTACTTC
>TRBJ1-2|TRBV29-1|NA|NA
CSVYQTGYTF
TGCAGCGTTTATCAGACTGGCTACACCTTC
>TRBJ1-1|TRBV7-3|NA|NA
CASSTLDGLGTEAFF
TGTGCCAGCAGCACTCTGGACGGCCTCGGCACTGAAGCTTTCTTT
>TRBJ2-2|TRBV27|NA|NA
CASSIKRSTGELFF
TGTGCCAGCAGTATAAAAAGGAGTACCGGGGAGCTGTTTTTT
>TRBJ2-7|TRBV29-1|NA|TRBD2
CSVVSGAYEQYF
TGCAGCGTGGTAAGCGGGGCCTACGAGCAGTACTTC
>TRBJ2-7|TRBV6-6|NA|TRBD1
CASSYTPTGGYEQYF
TGTGCCAGCAGTTACACCCCAACAGGGGGGTACGAGCAGTACTTC
>TRBJ2-3|TRBV27|NA|TRBD2
CASSLTSGTDTQYF
TGTGCCAGCAGTTTGACTAGCGGGACAGATACGCAGTATTTT
>TRBJ1-2|TRBV7-8|NA|NA
CASSLVPGQSIFGYTF
TGTGCCAGCAGCTTAGTCCCGGGACAATCCATCTTTGGCTACACCTTC
>TRBJ2-7|TRBV10-3|NA|TRBD2
CAISEISGLGPSYEQYF
TGTGCCATCAGTGAGATCTCGGGACTAGGGCCGTCCTACGAGCAGTACTTC
>TRBJ2-7|TRBV7-5|NA|NA
CASSQAPSSISSYEQYF
TGTGCCAGCAGCCAAGCACCGAGCTCCATAAGCTCCTACGAGCAGTACTTC
>TRBJ2-1|TRBV19|NA|TRBD2
CASSPGTSGSTSYNEQFF
TGTGCCAGTAGTCCCGGGACTAGCGGGAGCACCTCCTACAATGAGCAGTTCTTC
>TRBJ2-3|TRBV5-8|NA|NA
CAMTMSGAGDTQYF
TGTGCCATGACAATGTCGGGGGCTGGAGATACGCAGTATTTT
>TRBJ2-5|TRBV6-6|NA|TRBD1
CASEDRGLGETQYF
TGTGCCAGCGAGGACAGGGGGCTTGGTGAGACCCAGTACTTC
>TRBJ2-7|TRBV5-6|NA|TRBD2
CASTLGLANYEQYF
TGTGCCAGCACCCTGGGACTAGCGAATTACGAGCAGTACTTC
>TRBJ1-2|TRBV15|few|NA
CATSRVAGRIDGYTF
TGTGCCACCAGCAGAGTGGCCGGCAGGATCGATGGCTACACCTTC
>TRBJ1-2|TRBV30|NA|NA
CAWSLTAYGYTF
TGTGCCTGGAGTCTTACAGCCTATGGCTACACCTTC
>TRBJ2-3|TRBV4-2|NA|NA
CASSQNPRADTQYF
TGTGCCAGCAGCCAAAACCCCAGGGCAGATACGCAGTATTTT
>TRBJ1-2|TRBV19|NA|NA
CASSIAPGETYGYTF
TGTGCCAGTAGTATAGCCCCGGGAGAGACCTATGGCTACACCTTC
>TRBJ2-7|TRBV5-1|NA|TRBD2
CASSLALTSSYEQYF
TGCGCCAGCAGCTTGGCCCTGACTAGCTCGTACGAGCAGTACTTC
>TRBJ2-1|TRBV27|NA|NA
CASSSGTSSTEQFF
TGTGCCAGCAGCTCCGGGACCTCTAGCACTGAGCAGTTCTTC
>TRBJ1-4|TRBV28|once|TRBD1
CASSVDRGDEKLFF
TGTGCCAGCAGTGTTGACAGGGGGGATGAAAAACTGTTTTTT
>TRBJ1-2|TRBV2|NA|NA
CASGQFNYGYTF
TGTGCCAGCGGACAGTTTAACTATGGCTACACCTTC
>TRBJ2-3|TRBV5-6|once|NA
CASSLGQRADTQYF
TGTGCCAGCAGCTTGGGACAGCGAGCTGATACGCAGTATTTT
>TRBJ2-2|TRBV6-5|NA|NA
CASSYSPTRHTGELFF
TGTGCCAGCAGTTACTCCCCTACTAGGCACACCGGGGAGCTGTTTTTT
>TRBJ1-2|TRBV7-3|NA|NA
CASSAGGGGGYTF
TGTGCCAGCAGCGCCGGCGGGGGCGGTGGCTACACCTTC
>TRBJ2-2|TRBV10-1|once|NA
CASSPNFPGELFF
TGCGCCAGCAGTCCAAATTTCCCCGGGGAGCTGTTTTTT
>TRBJ1-2|TRBV6-5|NA|NA
CASSYSRGVGGYTF
TGTGCCAGCAGTTACTCGCGGGGGGTCGGTGGCTACACCTTC
>TRBJ2-1|TRBV6-1|NA|TRBD1
CATWDRGRDEQFF
TGTGCCACCTGGGACAGGGGGCGAGATGAGCAGTTCTTC
>TRBJ2-3|TRBV5-5|once|NA
CASSPDNTDTQYF
TGTGCCAGCAGCCCGGACAACACAGATACGCAGTATTTT
>TRBJ1-5|TRBV5-1|NA|NA
CASSLVGGRYQPQHF
TGCGCCAGCAGCTTGGTTGGGGGTCGTTATCAGCCCCAGCATTTT
>TRBJ1-5|TRBV28|NA|NA
CASSFRTVGDFGQPQHF
TGTGCCAGCAGTTTCCGGACAGTGGGAGATTTCGGTCAGCCCCAGCATTTT